This T cell receptor beta chain originates from a study of T cell changes during pregnancy in multiple sclerosis. TCRdb's table, derived via immunoSEQ multiplex PCR, lists solely in-frame clones and lacks some. The data contain approximately 21,000 clones, about 88% of them singletons. V was shortened by 4 bases and J by 4 bases, with 11 bases between the two germline ends. The CDR3 runs 14 residues. Germline CDR1 is SGHTA and CDR2 is FQGNSA. The receptor was derived from a female donor in good health, enrolled as a control in a pregnancy study. The J gene is TRBJ2-1, the V gene TRBV7-2; D possibly corresponds to TRBD2 (6 bases). The specimen was CD8+ T cells from peripheral blood mononuclear cells, collected in the third trimester of pregnancy. CDR3 DNA sequence: TGTGCCAGCAGCTCCCGGGAGAAGTACAATGAGCAGTTCTTC. Its protein product is CASSSREKYNEQFF.